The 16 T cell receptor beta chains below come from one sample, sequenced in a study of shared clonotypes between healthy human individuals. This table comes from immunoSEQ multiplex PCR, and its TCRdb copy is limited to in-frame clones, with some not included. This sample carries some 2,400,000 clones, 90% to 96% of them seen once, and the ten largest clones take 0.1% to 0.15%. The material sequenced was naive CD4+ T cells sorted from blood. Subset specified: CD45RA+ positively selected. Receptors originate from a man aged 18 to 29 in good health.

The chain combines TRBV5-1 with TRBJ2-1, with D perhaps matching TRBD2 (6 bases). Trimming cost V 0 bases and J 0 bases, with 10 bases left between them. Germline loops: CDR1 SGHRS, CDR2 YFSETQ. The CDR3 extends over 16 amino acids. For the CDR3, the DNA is TGCGCCAGCAGCTTGGGCGGGATGAGCTCCTACAATGAGCAGTTCTTC. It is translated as CASSLGGMSSYNEQFF.

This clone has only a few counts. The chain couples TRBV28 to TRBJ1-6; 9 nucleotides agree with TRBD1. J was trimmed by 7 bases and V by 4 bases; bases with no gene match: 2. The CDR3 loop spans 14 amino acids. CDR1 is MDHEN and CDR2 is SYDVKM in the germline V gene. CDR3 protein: CASSWGQGNSPLHF. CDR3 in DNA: TGTGCCAGCAGTTGGGGACAGGGAAATTCACCCCTCCACTTT.

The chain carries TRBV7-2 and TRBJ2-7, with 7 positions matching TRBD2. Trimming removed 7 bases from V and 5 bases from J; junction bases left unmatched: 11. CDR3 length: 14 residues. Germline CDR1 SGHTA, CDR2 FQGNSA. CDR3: CASTYGGSIHEQYF. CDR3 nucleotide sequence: TGTGCCAGCACCTATGGCGGGAGCATCCACGAGCAGTACTTC. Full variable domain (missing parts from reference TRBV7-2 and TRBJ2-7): GAGVSQSPSNKVTEKGKDVELRCDPISGHTALYWYRQSLGQGLEFLIYFQGNSAPDKSGLPSDRFSAERTGGSVSTLTIQRTQQEDSAVYLCASTYGGSIHEQYFGPGTRLTVT.

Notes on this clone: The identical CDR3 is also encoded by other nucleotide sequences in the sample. The CDR3: CASSQGPNQPQHF. CDR3 sequence (DNA): TGTGCCAGCAGTCAAGGACCGAATCAGCCCCAGCATTTT. This chain joins TRBV9 and TRBJ1-5; D is ambiguous. V lost 5 bases and J lost 4, with 10 bases in between. Germline V CDR1 and CDR2: SGDLS, YYNGEE. The CDR3 has 13 amino acids.

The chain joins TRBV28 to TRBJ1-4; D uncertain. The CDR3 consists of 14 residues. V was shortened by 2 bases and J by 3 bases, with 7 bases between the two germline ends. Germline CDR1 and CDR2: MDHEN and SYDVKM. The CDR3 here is CASSLSQPNEKLFF. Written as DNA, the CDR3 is TGTGCCAGCAGTTTAAGTCAGCCTAATGAAAAACTGTTTTTT.

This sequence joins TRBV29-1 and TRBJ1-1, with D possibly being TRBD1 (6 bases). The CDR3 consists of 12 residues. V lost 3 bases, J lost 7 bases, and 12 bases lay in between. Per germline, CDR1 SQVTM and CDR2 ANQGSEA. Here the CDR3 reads CSVDTGFGEAFF. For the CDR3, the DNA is TGCAGCGTTGACACAGGGTTCGGTGAAGCTTTCTTT.

CDR3 in amino acids: CAWGGPGQGYEQYF. The CDR3 DNA is TGTGCCTGGGGGGGTCCGGGACAGGGGTACGAGCAGTACTTC. V gene TRBV30 combines with J gene TRBJ2-7; 10 nucleotides agree with TRBD1. This CDR3 is built from 14 residues. Germline V gene sequence: CDR1 GTSNPN, CDR2 SVGIG (reference sequence). Germline trimming cut 5 bases from V and 4 bases from J; bases unmatched to any gene: 8. Variable domain in full (rest from reference TRBV30 and TRBJ2-7): SQTIHQWPATLVQPVGSPLSLECTVEGTSNPNLYWYRQAAGRGLQLLFYSVGIGQISSEVPQNLSASRPQDRQFILSSKKLLLSDSGFYLCAWGGPGQGYEQYFGPGTRLTVT.

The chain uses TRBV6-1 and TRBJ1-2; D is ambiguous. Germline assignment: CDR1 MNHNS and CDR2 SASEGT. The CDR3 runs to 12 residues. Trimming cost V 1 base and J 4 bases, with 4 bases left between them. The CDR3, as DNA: TGTGCCAGCAGTGAAGAGGGCTATGGCTACACCTTC. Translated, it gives CASSEEGYGYTF.

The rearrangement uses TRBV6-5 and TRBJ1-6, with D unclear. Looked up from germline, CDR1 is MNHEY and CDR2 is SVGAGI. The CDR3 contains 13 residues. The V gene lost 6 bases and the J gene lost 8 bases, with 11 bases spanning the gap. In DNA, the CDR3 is TGTGCCAGCAGACCGACACTAGATTCACCCCTCCACTTT. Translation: CASRPTLDSPLHF.

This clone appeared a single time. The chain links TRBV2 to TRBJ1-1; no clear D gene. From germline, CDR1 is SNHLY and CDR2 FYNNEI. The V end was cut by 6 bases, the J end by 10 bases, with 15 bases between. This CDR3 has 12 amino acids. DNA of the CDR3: TGTGCCAGCAGCCTAGTAGGCGTGGGAGCTTTCTTT. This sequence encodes CASSLVGVGAFF.

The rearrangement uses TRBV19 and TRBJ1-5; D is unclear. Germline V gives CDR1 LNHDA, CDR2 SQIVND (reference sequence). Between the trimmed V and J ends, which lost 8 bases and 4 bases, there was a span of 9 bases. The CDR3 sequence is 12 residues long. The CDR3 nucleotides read TGTGCCAGTGGGTACGGAAATCAGCCCCAGCATTTT. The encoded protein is CASGYGNQPQHF.

CDR3 in amino acids: CASSAGVAGHQPQHF. In DNA, the CDR3 is TGTGCCAGCTCAGCAGGGGTGGCGGGACATCAGCCCCAGCATTTT. The chain uses TRBV18 and TRBJ1-5, with a tentative D call TRBD1 (6 bases). This CDR3 is built from 15 residues. CDR1 and CDR2 from the germline V gene are KGHSH and LQKENI. V gave up 5 bases and J gave up 5 bases, with 16 bases separating them.

The CDR3 DNA reads as TGTGCCAGCAGCTTGTTGGGGCTGAACACTGAAGCTTTCTTT. It encodes CASSLLGLNTEAFF. This sequence joins TRBV5-6 and TRBJ1-1; weak D call: TRBD1 (5 bases). V lost 1 base and J 0 bases, leaving 7 bases between the germline ends. The CDR3 extends over 14 amino acids. Looked up from germline, CDR1 is SGHDT and CDR2 is YYEEEE.

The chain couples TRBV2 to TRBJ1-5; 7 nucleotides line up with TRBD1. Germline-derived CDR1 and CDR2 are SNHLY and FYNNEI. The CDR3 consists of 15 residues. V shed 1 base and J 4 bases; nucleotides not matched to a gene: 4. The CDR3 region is CASSEGEGANQPQHF. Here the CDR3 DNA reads TGTGCCAGCAGTGAAGGGGAGGGGGCGAATCAGCCCCAGCATTTT.

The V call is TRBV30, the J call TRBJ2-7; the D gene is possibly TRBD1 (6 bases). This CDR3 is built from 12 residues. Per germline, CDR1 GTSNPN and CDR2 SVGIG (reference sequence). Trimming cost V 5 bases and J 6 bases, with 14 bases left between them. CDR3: CAWGPQGSEQYF. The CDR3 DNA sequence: TGTGCCTGGGGCCCACAGGGATCCGAGCAGTACTTC. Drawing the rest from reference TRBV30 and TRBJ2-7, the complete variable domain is SQTIHQWPATLVQPVGSPLSLECTVEGTSNPNLYWYRQAAGRGLQLLFYSVGIGQISSEVPQNLSASRPQDRQFILSSKKLLLSDSGFYLCAWGPQGSEQYFGPGTRLTVT.

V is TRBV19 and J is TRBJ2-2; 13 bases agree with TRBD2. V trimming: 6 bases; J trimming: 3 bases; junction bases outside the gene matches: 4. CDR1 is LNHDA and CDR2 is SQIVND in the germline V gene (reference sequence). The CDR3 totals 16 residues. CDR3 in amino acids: CASRSLAGGDTGELFF. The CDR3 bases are TGTGCCAGTAGGTCACTAGCGGGAGGGGACACCGGGGAGCTGTTTTTT.